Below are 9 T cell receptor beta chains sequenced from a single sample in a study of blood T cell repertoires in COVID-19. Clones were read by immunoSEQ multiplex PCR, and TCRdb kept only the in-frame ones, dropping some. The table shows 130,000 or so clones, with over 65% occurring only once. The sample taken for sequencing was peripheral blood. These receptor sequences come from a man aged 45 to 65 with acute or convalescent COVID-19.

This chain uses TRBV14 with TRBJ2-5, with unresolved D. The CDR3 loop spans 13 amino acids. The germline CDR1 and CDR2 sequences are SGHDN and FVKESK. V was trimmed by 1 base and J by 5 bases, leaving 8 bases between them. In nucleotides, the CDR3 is TGTGCCAGCAGCCAAGTAAATCTGGAGACCCAGTACTTC. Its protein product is CASSQVNLETQYF.

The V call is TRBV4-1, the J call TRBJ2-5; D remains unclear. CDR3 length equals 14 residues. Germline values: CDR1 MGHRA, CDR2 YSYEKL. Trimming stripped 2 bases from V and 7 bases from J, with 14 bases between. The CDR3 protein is CASSQLIEPRTQYF. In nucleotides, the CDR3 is TGCGCCAGCAGCCAACTAATAGAACCAAGGACCCAGTACTTC.

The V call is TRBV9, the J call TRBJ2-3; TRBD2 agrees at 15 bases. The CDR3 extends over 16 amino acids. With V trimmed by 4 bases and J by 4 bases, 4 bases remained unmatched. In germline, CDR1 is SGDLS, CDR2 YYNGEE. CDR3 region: CASSPGLAGGPDTQYF. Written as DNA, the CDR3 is TGTGCCAGCAGCCCCGGACTAGCGGGGGGGCCAGATACGCAGTATTTT.

The CDR3 coding sequence is TGTGCCAGCACCATTAGCAATCAGCCCCAGCATTTT. Its protein is CASTISNQPQHF. The rearrangement links TRBV28 to TRBJ1-5, with D unresolved. Germline CDR1 MDHEN, CDR2 SYDVKM. V lost 7 bases and J lost 0, with 4 bases in between. The CDR3 totals 12 residues.

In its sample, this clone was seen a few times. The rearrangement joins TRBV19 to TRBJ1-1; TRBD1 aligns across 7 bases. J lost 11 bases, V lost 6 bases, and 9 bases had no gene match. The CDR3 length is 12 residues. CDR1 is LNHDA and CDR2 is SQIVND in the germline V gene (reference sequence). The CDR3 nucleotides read TGTGCCAGTAGCATCCGTCAGGGGGAGGCTTTCTTT. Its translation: CASSIRQGEAFF.

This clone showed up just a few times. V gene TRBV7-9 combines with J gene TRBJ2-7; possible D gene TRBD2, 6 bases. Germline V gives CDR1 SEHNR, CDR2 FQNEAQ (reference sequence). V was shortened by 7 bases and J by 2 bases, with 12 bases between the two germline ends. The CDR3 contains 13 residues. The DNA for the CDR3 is TGTGCCAGCACCCCGGGGGATACCTACGAGCAGTACTTC. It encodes CASTPGDTYEQYF.

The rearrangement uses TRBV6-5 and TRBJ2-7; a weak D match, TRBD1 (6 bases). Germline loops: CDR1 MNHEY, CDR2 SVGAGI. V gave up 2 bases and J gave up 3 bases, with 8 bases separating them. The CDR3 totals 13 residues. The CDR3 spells CASSYRTDYEQYF. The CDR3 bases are TGTGCCAGCAGTTACAGGACAGACTACGAGCAGTACTTC.

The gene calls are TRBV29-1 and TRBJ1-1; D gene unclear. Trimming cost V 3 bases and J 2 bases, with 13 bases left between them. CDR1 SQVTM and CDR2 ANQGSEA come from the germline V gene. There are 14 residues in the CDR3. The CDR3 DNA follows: TGCAGCGTTGAGGGCAGGCTTTTCAACACTGAAGCTTTCTTT. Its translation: CSVEGRLFNTEAFF. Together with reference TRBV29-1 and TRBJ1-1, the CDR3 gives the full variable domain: SAVISQKPSRDICQRGTSLTIQCQVDSQVTMMFWYRQQPGQSLTLIATANQGSEATYESGFVIDKFPISRPNLTFSTLTVSNMSPEDSSIYLCSVEGRLFNTEAFFGQGTRLTVV.

CDR3 in DNA: TGTGCTAGTGGTAACCGGGGACTAGCGGGAAACAATGAGCAGTTCTTC. Translating it yields CASGNRGLAGNNEQFF. The chain joins TRBV12-5 to TRBJ2-1; 13 bases are a match to TRBD2. V lost 5 bases, J lost 5 bases, and 6 bases stayed unmatched. The CDR3 is 16 residues long. Germline V gene data show CDR1 as LGHNT and CDR2 as FRNRAP.